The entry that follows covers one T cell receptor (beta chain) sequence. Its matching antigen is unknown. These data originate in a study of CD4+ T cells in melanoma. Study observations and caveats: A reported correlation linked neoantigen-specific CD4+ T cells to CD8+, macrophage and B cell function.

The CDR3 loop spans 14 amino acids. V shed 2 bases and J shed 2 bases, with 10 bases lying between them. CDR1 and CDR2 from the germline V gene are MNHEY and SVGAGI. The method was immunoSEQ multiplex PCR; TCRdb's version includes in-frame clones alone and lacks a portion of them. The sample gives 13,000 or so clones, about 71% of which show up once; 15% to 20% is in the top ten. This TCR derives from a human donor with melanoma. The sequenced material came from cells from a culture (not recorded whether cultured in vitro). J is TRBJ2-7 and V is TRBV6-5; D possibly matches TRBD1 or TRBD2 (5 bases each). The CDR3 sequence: CASSYRDGTYEQYF. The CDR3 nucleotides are TGTGCCAGCAGTTACAGGGACGGGACCTACGAGCAGTACTTC.